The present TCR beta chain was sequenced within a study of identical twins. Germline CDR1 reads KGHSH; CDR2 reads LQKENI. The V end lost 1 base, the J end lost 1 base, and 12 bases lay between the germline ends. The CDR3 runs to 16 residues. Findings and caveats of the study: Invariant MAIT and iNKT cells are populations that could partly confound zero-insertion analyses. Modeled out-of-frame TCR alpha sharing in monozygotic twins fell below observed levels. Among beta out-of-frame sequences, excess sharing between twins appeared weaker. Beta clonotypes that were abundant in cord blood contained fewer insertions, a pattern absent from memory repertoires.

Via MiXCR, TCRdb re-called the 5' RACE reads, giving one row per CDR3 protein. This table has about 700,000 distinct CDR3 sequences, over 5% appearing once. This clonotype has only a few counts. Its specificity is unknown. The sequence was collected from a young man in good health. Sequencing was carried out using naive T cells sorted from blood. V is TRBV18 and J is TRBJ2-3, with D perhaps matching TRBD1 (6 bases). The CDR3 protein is CASSPLQGGGTDTQYF. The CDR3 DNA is TGTGCCAGCTCACCACTACAGGGTGGTGGCACAGATACGCAGTATTTT. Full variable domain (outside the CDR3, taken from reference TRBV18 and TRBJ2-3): NAGVMQNPRHLVRRRGQEARLRCSPMKGHSHVYWYRQLPEEGLKFMVYLQKENIIDESGMPKERFSAEFPKEGPSILRIQQVVRGDSAAYFCASSPLQGGGTDTQYFGPGTRLTVL.